This TCR beta chain was retrieved from a study of cytomegalovirus exposure and HLA in healthy donors. Germline CDR1 is MNHEY and CDR2 is SMNVEV (reference sequence). There are 15 residues in the CDR3. V lost 4 bases, J lost 4 bases, and 7 bases stayed unmatched. A note on this clone: Its antigen is still unknown.

Vbeta (60) and Jbeta (13) primers were used in the PCR. Profiling relied on immunoSEQ multiplex PCR, and the TCRdb table lists in-frame clones only, not all of them. The sample includes under 150,000 clones, around 78% of them seen just once. Findings and limits, study-wide: Trimming of TCR beta V- and J-genes showed a link, identified in a later analysis, to a missense DCLRE1C variant.

The clonotype was recovered from a woman aged 40 to 50 in good health and CMV-seropositive. The gene calls are TRBV27 and TRBJ1-2; 9 bases line up with TRBD1. The material sequenced was PBMCs. For the CDR3, the DNA is TGTGCCAGCAGTTCACCTTCGACAGGGGGCTATGGCTACACCTTC. It yields the protein CASSSPSTGGYGYTF.